The 2 T cell receptor beta chains below all came from one sample that was sequenced in a study of CD8 T cells in ankylosing spondylitis. Using its own MiXCR run on the 5' RACE reads, TCRdb lists one record per CDR3 protein. This table has approximately 140,000 distinct CDR3 sequences, around 45% appearing once. Sequencing was performed on synovial fluid, either unsorted or a sorted T cell fraction (not recorded which). The receptors were sampled from a male donor with ankylosing spondylitis.

V and J are TRBV10-3 and TRBJ1-2, with TRBD1 as a possible D gene (6 bases). V lost 6 bases and J 6 bases, leaving 23 bases between the germline ends. The CDR3 is 16 amino acids. CDR1 is ENHRY and CDR2 is SYGVKD in the germline V gene. In nucleotides, the CDR3 is TGTGCCATCAGGGCATTCAGGGGAATTCCGTTGAATGGCTACACCTTC. Amino acid sequence: CAIRAFRGIPLNGYTF.

The chain joins TRBV12-3 or TRBV12-4 to TRBJ2-3, with TRBD2 matching 13 bases. This CDR3 has 17 amino acids. Trimming at V came to 6 bases and at J to 4 bases, leaving 10 bases not matched to a gene. In DNA, the CDR3 is TGTGCCAGCAGCCCATCTACTAGCGGGAGGGGCCCAGATACGCAGTATTTT. Translating gives CASSPSTSGRGPDTQYF.